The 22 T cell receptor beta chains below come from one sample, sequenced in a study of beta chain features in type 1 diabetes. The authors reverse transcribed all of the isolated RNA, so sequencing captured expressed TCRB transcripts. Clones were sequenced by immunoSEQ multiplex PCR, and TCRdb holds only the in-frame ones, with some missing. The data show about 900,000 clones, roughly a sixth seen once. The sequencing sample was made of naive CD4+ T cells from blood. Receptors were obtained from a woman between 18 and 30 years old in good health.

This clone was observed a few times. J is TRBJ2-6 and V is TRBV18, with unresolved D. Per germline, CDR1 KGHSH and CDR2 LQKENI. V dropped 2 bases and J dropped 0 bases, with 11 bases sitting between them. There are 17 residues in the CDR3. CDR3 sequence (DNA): TGTGCCAGCTCACCAACTCACTCGGCCTCTGGGGCCAACGTCCTGACTTTC. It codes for CASSPTHSASGANVLTF.

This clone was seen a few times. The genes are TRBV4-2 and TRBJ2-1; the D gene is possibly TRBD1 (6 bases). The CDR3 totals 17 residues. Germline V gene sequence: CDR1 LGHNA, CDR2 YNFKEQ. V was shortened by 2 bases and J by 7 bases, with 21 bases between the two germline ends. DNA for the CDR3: TGTGCCAGCAGCCAAAAGGGCACAGGGATGGGTGGTAATGAGCAGTTCTTC. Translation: CASSQKGTGMGGNEQFF.

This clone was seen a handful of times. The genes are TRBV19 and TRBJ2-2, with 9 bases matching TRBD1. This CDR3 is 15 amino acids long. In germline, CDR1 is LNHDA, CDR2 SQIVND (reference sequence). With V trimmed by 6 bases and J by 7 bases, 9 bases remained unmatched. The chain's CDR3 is CASRMDRGIIGELFF. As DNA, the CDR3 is TGTGCCAGTAGAATGGACAGGGGCATTATCGGGGAGCTGTTTTTT. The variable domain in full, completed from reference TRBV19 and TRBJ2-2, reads DGGITQSPKYLFRKEGQNVTLSCEQNLNHDAMYWYRQDPGQGLRLIYYSQIVNDFQKGDIAEGYSVSREKKESFPLTVTSAQKNPTAFYLCASRMDRGIIGELFFGEGSRLTVL.

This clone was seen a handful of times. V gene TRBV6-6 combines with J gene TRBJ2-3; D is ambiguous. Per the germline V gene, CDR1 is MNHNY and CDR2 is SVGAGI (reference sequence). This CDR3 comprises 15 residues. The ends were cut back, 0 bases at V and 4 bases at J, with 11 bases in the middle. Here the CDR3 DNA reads TGTGCCAGCAGTTACTCGAAATCGCCGGCAGATACGCAGTATTTT. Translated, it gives CASSYSKSPADTQYF.

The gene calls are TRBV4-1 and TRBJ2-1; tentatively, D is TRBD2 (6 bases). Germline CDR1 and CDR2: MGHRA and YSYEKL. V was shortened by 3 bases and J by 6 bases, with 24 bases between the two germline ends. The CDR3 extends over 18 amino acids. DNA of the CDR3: TGCGCCAGCAGCCATCTCCTTGGACTAACCCCTACGTTCAATGAGCAGTTCTTC. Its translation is CASSHLLGLTPTFNEQFF.

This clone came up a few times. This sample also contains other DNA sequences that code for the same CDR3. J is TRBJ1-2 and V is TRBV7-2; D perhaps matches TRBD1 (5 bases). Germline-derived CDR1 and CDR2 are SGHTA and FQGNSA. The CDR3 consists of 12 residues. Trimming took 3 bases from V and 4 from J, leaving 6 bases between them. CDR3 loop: CASSLGGYGYTF. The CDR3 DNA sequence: TGTGCCAGCAGCTTGGGGGGCTATGGCTACACCTTC.

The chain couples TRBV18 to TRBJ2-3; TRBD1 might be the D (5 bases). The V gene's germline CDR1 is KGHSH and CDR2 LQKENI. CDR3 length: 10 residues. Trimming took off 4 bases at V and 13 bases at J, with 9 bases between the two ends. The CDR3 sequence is CASSQGLKYF. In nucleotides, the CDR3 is TGTGCCAGCTCACAGGGGCTGAAGTATTTT.

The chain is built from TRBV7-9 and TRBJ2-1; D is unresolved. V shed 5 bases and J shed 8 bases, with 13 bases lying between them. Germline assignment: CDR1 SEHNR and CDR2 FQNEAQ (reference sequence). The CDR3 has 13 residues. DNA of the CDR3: TGTGCCAGCAGCGTAGGACGGTGGGATGAGCAGTTCTTC. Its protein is CASSVGRWDEQFF.

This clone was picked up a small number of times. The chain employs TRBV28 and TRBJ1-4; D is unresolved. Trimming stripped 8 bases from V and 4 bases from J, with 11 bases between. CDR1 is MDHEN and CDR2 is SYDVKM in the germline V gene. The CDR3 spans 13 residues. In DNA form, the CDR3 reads TGTGCCAGCGCCCTCCGCAGTAATGAAAAACTGTTTTTT. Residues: CASALRSNEKLFF.

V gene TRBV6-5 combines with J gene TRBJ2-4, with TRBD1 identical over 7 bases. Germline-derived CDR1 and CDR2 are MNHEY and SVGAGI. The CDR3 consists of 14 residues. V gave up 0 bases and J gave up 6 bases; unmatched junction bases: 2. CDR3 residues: CASSYSTGINIQYF. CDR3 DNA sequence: TGTGCCAGCAGTTACTCGACAGGGATAAACATTCAGTACTTC.

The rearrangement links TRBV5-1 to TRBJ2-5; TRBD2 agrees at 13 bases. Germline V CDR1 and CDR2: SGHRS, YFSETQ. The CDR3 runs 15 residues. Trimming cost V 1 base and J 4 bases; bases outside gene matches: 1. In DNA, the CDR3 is TGCGCCAGCAGCTTGACTAGCGGGAGGGGAGAGACCCAGTACTTC. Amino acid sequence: CASSLTSGRGETQYF.

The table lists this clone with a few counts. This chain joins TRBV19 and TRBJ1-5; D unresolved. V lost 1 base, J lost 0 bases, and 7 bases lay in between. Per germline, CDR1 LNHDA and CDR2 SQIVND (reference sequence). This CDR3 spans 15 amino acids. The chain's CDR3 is CASSIVSTSNQPQHF. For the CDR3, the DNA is TGTGCCAGTAGTATAGTATCGACTAGCAATCAGCCCCAGCATTTT. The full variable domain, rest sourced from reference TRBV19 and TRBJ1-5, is DGGITQSPKYLFRKEGQNVTLSCEQNLNHDAMYWYRQDPGQGLRLIYYSQIVNDFQKGDIAEGYSVSREKKESFPLTVTSAQKNPTAFYLCASSIVSTSNQPQHFGDGTRLSIL.

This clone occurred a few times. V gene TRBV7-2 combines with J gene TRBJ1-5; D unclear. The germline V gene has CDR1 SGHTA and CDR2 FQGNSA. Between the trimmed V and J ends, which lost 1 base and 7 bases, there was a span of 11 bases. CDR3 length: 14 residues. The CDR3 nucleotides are TGTGCCAGCAGCTTAGACGAGGGAACCCAGCCCCAGCATTTT. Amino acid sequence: CASSLDEGTQPQHF.

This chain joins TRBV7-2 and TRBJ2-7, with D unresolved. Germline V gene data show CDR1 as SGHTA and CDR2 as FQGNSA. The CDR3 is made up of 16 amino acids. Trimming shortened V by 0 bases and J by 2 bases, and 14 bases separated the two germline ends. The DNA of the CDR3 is TGTGCCAGCAGCTTAGCGCGTGGACGGGTAACCTACGAGCAGTACTTC. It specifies CASSLARGRVTYEQYF.

For the CDR3, the DNA is TGCACACCCGAACCCCGTCGGTATAGCAATCAGCCCCAGCATTTT. Encoded protein: CTPEPRRYSNQPQHF. V and J are TRBV29-1 and TRBJ1-5; D uncertain. The CDR3 extends over 15 amino acids. CDR1 SQVTM and CDR2 ANQGSEA come from the germline V gene.

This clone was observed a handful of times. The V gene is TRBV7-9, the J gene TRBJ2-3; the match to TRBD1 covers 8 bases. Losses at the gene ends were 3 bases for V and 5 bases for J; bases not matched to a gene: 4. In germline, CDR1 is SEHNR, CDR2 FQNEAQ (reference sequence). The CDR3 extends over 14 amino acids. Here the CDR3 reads CASSLSGGVDTQYF. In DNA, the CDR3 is TGTGCCAGCAGCTTGTCAGGGGGCGTAGATACGCAGTATTTT.

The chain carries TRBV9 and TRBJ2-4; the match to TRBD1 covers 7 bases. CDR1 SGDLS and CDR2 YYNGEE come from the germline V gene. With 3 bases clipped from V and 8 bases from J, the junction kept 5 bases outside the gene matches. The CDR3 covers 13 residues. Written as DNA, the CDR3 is TGTGCCAGCAGCGCACAGGGGTGGGACATTCAGTACTTC. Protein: CASSAQGWDIQYF.

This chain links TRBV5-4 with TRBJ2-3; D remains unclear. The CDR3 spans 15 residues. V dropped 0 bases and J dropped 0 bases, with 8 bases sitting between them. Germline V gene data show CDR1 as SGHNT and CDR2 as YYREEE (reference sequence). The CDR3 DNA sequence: TGTGCCAGCAGCTTGGCCGCCAGGAGCACAGATACGCAGTATTTT. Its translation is CASSLAARSTDTQYF.

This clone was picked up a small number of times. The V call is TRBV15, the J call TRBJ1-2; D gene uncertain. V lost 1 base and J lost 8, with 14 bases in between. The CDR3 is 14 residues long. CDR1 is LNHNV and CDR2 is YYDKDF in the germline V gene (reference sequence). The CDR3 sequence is CATSRVKEDLGYTF. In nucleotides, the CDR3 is TGTGCCACCAGCAGAGTGAAGGAAGATCTGGGCTACACCTTC.

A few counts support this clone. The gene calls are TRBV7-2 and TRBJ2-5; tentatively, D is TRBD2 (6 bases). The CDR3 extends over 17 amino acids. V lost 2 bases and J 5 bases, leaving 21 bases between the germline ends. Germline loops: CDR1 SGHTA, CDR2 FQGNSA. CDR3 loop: CASSLRRLALSSETQYF. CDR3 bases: TGTGCCAGCAGCTTACGACGGCTAGCGTTATCTTCTGAGACCCAGTACTTC.

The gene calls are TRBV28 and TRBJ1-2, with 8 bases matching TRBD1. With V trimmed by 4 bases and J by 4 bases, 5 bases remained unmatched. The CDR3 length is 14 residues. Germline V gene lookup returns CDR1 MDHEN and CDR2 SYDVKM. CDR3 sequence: CASSSGGAVYGYTF. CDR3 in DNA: TGTGCCAGCAGTTCAGGGGGCGCGGTCTATGGCTACACCTTC.

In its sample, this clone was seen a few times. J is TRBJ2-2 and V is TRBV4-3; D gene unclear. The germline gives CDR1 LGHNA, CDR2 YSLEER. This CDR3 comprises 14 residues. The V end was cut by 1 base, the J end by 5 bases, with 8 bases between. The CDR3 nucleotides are TGCGCCAGCAGCCAAGTTTATCGTACCGGGGAGCTGTTTTTT. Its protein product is CASSQVYRTGELFF.